This T cell receptor (beta chain) was identified during a study of T cell responses to AZD1222 COVID-19 vaccine. TCRdb's copy holds only in-frame clones and misses some; the assay was immunoSEQ multiplex PCR. The sample includes about 160,000 clones, 92% of them seen just once. Regarding the study as a whole: Receipt of two AZD1222 doses was followed by a rise in Spike-specific TCR breadth and depth.

CDR1 is SGHKS, CDR2 YYEKEE, per germline (reference sequence). V was cut by 5 bases and J by 5 bases, with 13 bases left in between. CDR3 length equals 13 residues. In regard to this clone: The antigen remains unidentified.

The chain is built from TRBV5-5 and TRBJ1-1, with D possibly matching TRBD1 (5 bases). Sequences were derived from peripheral blood, sampled 28 days after the second AZD1222 dose. This TCR derives from an adult who received the AZD1222 COVID-19 vaccine. In DNA, the CDR3 is TGTGCCAGCAGATATGGGGGAGGGACTGAAGCTTTCTTT. Residues: CASRYGGGTEAFF.